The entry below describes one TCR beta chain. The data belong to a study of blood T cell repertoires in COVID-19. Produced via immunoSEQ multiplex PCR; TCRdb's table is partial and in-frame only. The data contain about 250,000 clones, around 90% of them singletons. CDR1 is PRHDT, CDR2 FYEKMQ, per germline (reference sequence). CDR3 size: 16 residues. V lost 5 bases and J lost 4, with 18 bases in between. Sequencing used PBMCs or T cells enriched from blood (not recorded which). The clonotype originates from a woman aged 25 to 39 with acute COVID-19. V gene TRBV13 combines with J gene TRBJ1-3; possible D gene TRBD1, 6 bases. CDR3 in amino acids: CASSDAEGERGNTIYF. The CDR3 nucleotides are TGTGCCAGCAGCGATGCAGAGGGGGAGCGAGGAAACACCATATATTTT.